This T cell receptor (beta chain) is from a study of T-cell memory formation after mild COVID-19. Barcoded TCR alpha and TCR beta cDNA libraries with UMIs came from 5'RACE using constant-segment primers. TCRdb reanalysed the 5' RACE reads using MiXCR and keeps one entry per CDR3 protein. This sample has fewer than 650,000 distinct CDR3 sequences, with about 20% found just once. Study-wide results and limits: Contracting clones from day 15 to 85 had balanced CD4/CD8; later expanders favoured CD4+. Cross-reactive memory seemingly joined, as some responding clones were found in pre-infection memory.

This clonotype was counted between two and nine times. Its target is unknown. V lost 6 bases and J 0 bases, leaving 12 bases between the germline ends. This CDR3 has 15 amino acids. Germline CDR1 is SNHLY and CDR2 is FYNNEI. The sequenced material came from PBMCs or a T cell subset sorted from them (not recorded which). The sequence was collected from an adult woman who had mild COVID-19 (a few samples of this study predate the infection). Cell type and time point are not known. The rearrangement links TRBV2 to TRBJ1-5; D not resolved. CDR3 DNA: TGTGCCAGCAGGGAGGATCCATATAGCAATCAGCCCCAGCATTTT. Protein sequence: CASREDPYSNQPQHF.